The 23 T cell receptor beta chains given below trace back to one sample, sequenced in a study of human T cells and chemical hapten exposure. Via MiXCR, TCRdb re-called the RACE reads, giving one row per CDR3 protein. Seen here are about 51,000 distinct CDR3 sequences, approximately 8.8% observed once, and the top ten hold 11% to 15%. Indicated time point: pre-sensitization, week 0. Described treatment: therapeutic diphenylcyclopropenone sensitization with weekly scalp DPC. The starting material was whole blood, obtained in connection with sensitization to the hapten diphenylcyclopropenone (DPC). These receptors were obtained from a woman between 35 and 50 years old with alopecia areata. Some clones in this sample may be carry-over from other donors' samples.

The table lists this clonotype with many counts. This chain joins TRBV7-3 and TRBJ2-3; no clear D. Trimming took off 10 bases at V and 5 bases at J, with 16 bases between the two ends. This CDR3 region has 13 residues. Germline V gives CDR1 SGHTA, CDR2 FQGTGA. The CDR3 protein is CATNDHWEDTQYF. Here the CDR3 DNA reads TGTGCCACCAACGATCACTGGGAAGATACGCAGTATTTT.

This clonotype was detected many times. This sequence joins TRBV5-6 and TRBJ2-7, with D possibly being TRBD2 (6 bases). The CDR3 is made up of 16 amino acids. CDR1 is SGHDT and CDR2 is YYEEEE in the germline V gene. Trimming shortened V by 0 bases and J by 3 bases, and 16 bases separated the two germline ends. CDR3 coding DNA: TGTGCCAGCAGCTTGGCCGGGAGTTTGGGAATCTACGAGCAGTACTTC. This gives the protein CASSLAGSLGIYEQYF.

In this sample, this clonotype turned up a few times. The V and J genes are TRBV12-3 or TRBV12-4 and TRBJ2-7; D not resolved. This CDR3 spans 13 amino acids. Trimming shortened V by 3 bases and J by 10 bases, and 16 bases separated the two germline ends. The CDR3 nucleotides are TGTGCCAGCAGTTTCGGCAGTGAGGTTGGACAGTACTTC. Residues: CASSFGSEVGQYF.

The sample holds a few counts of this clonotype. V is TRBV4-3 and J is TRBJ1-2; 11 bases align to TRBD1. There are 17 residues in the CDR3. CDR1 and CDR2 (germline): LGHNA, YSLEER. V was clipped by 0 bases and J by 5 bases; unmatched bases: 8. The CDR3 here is CASSQDPGTGGIYGYTF. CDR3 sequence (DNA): TGCGCCAGCAGCCAAGATCCCGGGACAGGGGGGATTTATGGCTACACCTTC.

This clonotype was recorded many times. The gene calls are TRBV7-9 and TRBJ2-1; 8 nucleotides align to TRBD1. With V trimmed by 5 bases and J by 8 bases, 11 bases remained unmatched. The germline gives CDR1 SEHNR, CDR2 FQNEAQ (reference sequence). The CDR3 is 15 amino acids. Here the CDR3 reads CASSGRQGLVDEQFF. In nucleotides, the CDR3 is TGTGCCAGCAGCGGACGACAGGGGCTGGTTGATGAGCAGTTCTTC.

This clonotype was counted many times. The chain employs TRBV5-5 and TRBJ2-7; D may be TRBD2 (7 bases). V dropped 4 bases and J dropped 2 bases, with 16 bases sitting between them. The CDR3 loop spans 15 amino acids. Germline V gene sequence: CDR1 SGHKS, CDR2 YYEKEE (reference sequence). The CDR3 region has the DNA TGTGCCAGCAGCCCCGAGGGGGGGAGGACCTACGAGCAGTACTTC. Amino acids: CASSPEGGRTYEQYF.

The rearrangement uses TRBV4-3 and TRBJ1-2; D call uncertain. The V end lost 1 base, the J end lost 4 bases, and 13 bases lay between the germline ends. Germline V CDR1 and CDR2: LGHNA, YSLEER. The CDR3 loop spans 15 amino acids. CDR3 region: CASSQVKRSIYGYTF. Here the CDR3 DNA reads TGCGCCAGCAGCCAAGTGAAGCGTTCCATCTATGGCTACACCTTC.

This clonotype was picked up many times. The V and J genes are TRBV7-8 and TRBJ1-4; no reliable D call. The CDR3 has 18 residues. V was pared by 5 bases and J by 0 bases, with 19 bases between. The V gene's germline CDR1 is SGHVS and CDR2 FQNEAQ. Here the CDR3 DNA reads TGTGCCAGCAGCGCCGCCACCAAGGTAGCAGCAACTAATGAAAAACTGTTTTTT. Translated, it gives CASSAATKVAATNEKLFF.

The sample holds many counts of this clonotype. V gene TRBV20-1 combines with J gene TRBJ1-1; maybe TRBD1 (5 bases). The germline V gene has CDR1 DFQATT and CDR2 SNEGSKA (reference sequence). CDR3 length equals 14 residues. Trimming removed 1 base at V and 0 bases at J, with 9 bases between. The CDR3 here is CSARGGGMNTEAFF. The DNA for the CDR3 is TGCAGTGCTAGAGGGGGCGGGATGAACACTGAAGCTTTCTTT.

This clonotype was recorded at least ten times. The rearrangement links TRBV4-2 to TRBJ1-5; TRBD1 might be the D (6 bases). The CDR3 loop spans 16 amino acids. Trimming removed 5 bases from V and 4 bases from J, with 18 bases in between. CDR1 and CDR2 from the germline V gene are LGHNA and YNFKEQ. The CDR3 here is CASSDTQGNRNQPQHF. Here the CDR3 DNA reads TGTGCCAGCAGCGACACCCAGGGGAATAGGAATCAGCCCCAGCATTTT.

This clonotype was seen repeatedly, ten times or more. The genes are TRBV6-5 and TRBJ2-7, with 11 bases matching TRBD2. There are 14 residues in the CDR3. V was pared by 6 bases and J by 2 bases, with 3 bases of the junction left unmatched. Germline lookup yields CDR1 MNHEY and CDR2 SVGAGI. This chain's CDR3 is CASRRTSGPYEQYF. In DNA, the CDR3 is TGTGCCAGCAGGAGGACTAGCGGGCCCTACGAGCAGTACTTC.

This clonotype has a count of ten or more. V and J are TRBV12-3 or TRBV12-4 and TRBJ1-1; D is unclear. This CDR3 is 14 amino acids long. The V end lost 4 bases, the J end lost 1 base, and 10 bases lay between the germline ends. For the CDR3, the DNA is TGTGCCAGCAGTTCATTAATGGGGAACACTGAAGCTTTCTTT. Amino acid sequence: CASSSLMGNTEAFF.

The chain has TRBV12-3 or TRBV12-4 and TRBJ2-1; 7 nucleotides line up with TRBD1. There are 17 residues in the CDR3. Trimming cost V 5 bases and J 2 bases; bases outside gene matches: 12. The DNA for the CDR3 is TGTGCCAGCAGTCGCGTTATGGACAGGTACGCCTACAATGAGCAGTTCTTC. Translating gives CASSRVMDRYAYNEQFF.

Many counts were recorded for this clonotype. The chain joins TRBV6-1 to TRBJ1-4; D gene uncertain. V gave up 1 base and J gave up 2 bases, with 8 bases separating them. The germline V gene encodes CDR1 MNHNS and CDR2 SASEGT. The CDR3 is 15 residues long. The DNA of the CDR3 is TGTGCCAGCAGTGAAGACATGGGGACTAATGAAAAACTGTTTTTT. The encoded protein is CASSEDMGTNEKLFF.

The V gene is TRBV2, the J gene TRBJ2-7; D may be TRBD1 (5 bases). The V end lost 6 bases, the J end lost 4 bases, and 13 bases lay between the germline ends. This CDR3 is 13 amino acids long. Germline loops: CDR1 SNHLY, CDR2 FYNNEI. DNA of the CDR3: TGTGCCAGCAGGCTCAGGGTTCTTTACGAGCAGTACTTC. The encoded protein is CASRLRVLYEQYF.

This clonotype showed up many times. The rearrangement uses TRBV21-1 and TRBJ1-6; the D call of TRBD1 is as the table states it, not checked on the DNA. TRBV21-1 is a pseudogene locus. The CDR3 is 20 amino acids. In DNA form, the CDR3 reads TGTGCCAGCAGCAAATCGCCTGGGGACGGACTTAGCTCCTATAATTCACCCCTCCACTTT. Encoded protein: CASSKSPGDGLSSYNSPLHF.

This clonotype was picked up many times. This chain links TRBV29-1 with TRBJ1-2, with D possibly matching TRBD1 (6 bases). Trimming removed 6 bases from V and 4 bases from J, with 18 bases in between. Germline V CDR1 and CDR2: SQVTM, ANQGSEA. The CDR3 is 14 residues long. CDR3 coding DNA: TGCAGCGTCCCAAGGGGGGGCGGCAGCTATGGCTACACCTTC. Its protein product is CSVPRGGGSYGYTF.

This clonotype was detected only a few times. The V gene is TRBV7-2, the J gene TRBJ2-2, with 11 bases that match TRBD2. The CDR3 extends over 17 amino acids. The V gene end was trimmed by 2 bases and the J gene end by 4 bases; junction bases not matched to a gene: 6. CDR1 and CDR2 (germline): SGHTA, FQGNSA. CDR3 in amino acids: CASSLWLAGGITGELFF. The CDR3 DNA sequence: TGTGCCAGCAGCTTATGGCTAGCGGGGGGAATCACCGGGGAGCTGTTTTTT.

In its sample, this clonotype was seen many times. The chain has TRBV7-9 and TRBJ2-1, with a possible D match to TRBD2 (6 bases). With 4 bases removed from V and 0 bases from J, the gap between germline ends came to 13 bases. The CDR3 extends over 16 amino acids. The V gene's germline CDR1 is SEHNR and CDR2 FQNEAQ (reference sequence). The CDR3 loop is CASSSLDGSSYNEQFF. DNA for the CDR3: TGTGCCAGCAGCTCCTTGGACGGGAGCTCCTACAATGAGCAGTTCTTC.

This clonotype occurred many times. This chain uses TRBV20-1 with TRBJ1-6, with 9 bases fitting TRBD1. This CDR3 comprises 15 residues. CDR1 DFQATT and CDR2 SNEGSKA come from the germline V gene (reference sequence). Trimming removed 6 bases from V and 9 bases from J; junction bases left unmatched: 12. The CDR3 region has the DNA TGCAGTGCGAGTCCACAGGGGGCGGAAAGTTCACCCCTCCACTTT. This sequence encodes CSASPQGAESSPLHF.

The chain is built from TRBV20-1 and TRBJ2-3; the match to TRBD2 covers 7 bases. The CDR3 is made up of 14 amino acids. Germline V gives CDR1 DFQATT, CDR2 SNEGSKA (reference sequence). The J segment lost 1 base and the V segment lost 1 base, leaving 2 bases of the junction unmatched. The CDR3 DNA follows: TGCAGTGCTAGAGGCCGGGGGGGCACAGATACGCAGTATTTT. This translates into CSARGRGGTDTQYF.

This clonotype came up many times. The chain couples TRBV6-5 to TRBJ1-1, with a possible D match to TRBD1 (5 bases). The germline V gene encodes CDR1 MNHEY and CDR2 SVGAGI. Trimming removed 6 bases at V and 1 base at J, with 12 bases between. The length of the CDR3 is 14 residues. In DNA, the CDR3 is TGTGCCAGCAGCCTTACGGACACGAACACTGAAGCTTTCTTT. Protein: CASSLTDTNTEAFF.

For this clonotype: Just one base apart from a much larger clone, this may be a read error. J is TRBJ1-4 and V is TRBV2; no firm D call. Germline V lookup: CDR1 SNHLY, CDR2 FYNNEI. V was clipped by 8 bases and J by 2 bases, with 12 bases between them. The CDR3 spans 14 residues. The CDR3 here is CASAVLLTNEKLFF. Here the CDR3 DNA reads TGTGCCAGCGCCGTACTGCTTACTAATGAAAAACTGTTTTTT.